This TCR beta chain was documented in a study of blood T cell repertoires in COVID-19. Study background: Samples came from the United States, Italy and Spain, spanning acute and convalescent COVID-19.

V was trimmed by 3 bases and J by 1 base, leaving 22 bases between them. Per germline, CDR1 SQVTM and CDR2 ANQGSEA. The CDR3 has 18 residues. In this sample, this clone turned up once. Participants had their cohort set by participant-reported clinical history. Cohort 3 donors counted as recovered after two negative PCRs, clearance, or resolved symptoms. Clones were sequenced by immunoSEQ multiplex PCR, and TCRdb holds only the in-frame ones, with some missing. The repertoire holds a few hundred thousand clones, with 65% to 90% as singletons. The V gene is TRBV29-1, the J gene TRBJ2-1, with TRBD1 as a possible D gene (6 bases). This TCR derives from a man aged 35 to 55 who had recovered from COVID-19. The sample was PBMCs or T cells enriched from blood (not recorded which). The CDR3 reads CSVEPPRGEGRSYNEQFF. In DNA, the CDR3 is TGCAGCGTTGAGCCCCCCAGGGGTGAGGGTCGGTCCTACAATGAGCAGTTCTTC.